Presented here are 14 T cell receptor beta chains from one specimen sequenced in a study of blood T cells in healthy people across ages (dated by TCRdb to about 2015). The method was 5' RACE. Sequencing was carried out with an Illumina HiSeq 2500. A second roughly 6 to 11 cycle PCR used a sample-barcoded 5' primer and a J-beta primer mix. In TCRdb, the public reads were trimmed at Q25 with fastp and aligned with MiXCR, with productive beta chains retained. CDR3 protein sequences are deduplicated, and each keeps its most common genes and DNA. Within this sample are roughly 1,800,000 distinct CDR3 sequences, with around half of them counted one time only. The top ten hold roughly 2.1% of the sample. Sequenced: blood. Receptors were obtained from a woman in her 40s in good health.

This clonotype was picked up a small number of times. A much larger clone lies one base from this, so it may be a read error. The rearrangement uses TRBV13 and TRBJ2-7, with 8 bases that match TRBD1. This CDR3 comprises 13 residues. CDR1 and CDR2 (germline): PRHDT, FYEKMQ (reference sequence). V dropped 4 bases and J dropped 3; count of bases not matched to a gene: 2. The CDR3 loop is CASSYGQGYEQYF. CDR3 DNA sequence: TGTGCCAGCAGCTACGGACAGGGCTACGAGCAGTACTTC.

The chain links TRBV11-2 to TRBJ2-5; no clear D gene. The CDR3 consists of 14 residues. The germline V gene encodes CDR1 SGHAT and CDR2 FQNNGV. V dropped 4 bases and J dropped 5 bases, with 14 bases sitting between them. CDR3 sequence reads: CASSSSYRRETQYF. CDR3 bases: TGTGCCAGCAGCTCTTCATACAGACGGGAGACCCAGTACTTC.

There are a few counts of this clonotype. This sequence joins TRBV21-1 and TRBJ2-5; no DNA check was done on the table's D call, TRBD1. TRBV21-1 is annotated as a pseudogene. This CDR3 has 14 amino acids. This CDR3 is CASSKACRPGAQYF. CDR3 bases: TGTGCCAGCAGCAAAGCCTGTCGGCCCGGAGCCCAGTACTTC.

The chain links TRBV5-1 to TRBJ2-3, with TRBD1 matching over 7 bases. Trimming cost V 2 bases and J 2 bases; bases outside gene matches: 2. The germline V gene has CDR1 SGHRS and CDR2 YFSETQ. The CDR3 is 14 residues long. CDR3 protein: CASSFGQVTDTQYF. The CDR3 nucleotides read TGCGCCAGCAGCTTCGGACAGGTCACAGATACGCAGTATTTT. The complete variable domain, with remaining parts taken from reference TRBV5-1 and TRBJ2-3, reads KAGVTQTPRYLIKTRGQQVTLSCSPISGHRSVSWYQQTPGQGLQFLFEYFSETQRNKGNFPGRFSGRQFSNSRSEMNVSTLELGDSALYLCASSFGQVTDTQYFGPGTRLTVL.

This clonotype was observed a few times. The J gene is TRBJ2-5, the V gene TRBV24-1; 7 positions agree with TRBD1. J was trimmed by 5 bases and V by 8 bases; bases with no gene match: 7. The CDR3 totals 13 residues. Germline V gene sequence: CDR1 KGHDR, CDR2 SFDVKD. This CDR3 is CATKATGYETQYF. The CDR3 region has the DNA TGTGCCACCAAAGCGACAGGGTATGAGACCCAGTACTTC.

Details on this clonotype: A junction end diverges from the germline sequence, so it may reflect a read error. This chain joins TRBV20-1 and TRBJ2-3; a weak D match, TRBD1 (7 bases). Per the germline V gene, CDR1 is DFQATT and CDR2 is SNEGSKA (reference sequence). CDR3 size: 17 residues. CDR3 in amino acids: CGARGRSSGQSTDTQYF. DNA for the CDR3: TGCGGTGCTAGAGGGAGGTCTTCGGGACAGAGCACAGATACGCAGTATTTT.

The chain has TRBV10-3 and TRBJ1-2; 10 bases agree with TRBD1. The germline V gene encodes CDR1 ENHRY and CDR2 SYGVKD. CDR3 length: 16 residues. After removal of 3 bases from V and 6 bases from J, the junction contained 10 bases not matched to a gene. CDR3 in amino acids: CAISETPRGQGHGYTF. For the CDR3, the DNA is TGTGCCATCAGTGAAACACCGAGGGGACAGGGGCATGGCTACACCTTC.

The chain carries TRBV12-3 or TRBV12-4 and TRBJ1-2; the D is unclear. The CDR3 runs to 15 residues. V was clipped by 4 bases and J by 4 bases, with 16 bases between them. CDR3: CASSYHSPVAYGYTF. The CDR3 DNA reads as TGTGCCAGCAGTTACCACTCCCCAGTAGCCTATGGCTACACCTTC.

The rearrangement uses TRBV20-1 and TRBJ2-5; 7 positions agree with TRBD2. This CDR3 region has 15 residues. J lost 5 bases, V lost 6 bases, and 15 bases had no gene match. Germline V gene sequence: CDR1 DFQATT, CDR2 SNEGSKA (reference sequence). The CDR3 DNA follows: TGCAGTGCCCACGCGGGCCGGGGGGAGTTGGAGACCCAGTACTTC. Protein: CSAHAGRGELETQYF.

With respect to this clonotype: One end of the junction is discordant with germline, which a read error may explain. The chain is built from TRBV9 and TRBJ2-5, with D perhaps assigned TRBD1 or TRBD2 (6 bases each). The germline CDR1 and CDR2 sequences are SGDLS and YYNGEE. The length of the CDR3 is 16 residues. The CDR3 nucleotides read TGTGCCGGCAGCCCATGGTGGGGGGCAGGCCAAGAGACCCAGTACTTC. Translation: CAGSPWWGAGQETQYF.

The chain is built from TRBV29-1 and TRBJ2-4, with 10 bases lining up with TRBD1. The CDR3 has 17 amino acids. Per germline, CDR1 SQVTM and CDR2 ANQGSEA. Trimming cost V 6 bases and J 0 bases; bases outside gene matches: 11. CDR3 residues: CSVAGTGAARAKNIQYF. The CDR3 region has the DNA TGCAGCGTAGCCGGGACAGGGGCCGCCCGAGCCAAAAACATTCAGTACTTC.

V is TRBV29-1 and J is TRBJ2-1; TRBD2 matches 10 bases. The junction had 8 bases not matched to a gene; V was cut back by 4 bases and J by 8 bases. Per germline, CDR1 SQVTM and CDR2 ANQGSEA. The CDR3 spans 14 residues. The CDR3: CSVGSGGAFYEQFF. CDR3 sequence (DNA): TGCAGCGTTGGGAGCGGGGGGGCATTCTATGAGCAGTTCTTC.

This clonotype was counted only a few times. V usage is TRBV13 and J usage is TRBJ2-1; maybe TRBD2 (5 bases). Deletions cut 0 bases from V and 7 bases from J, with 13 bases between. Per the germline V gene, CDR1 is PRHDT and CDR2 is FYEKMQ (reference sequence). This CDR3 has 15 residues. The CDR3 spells CASSLGAGRSNEQFF. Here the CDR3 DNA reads TGTGCCAGCAGCTTAGGGGCGGGTAGATCGAATGAGCAGTTCTTC.

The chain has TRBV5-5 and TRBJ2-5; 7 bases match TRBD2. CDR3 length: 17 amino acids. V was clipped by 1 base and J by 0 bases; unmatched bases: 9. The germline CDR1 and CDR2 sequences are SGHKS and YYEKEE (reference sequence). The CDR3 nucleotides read TGTGCCAGCAGCTTGTTTCTGAGCGGGGCGAACCAAGAGACCCAGTACTTC. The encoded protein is CASSLFLSGANQETQYF.